The entry below describes one TCR beta chain. The CDR3 has 14 amino acids. Germline V CDR1 and CDR2: SGHNT, YENEEA. V gave up 2 bases and J gave up 1 base, with 9 bases separating them. This specimen comes from a study of cytomegalovirus exposure and HLA in healthy donors. PCR involved 60 Vbeta and 13 Jbeta primers. Repertoires were generated with immunoSEQ multiplex PCR, while TCRdb's copy carries only in-frame clones and drops some. The profile shows about 100,000 clones, approximately 72% of them singletons. The chain combines TRBV11-3 with TRBJ2-7; possible D gene TRBD1, 5 bases. This clonotype originated in a man aged 35-49 years in good health and CMV-seropositive. Material: PBMCs. CDR3 nucleotides: TGTGCCAGCAGCTTATATGCAGGGTCCTACGAGCAGTACTTC. The encoded protein is CASSLYAGSYEQYF.